Presented here are 21 T cell receptor beta chains from one specimen sequenced in a study of blood T cell repertoires in COVID-19. Clones were read by immunoSEQ multiplex PCR, and TCRdb kept only the in-frame ones, dropping some. The sample has around 130,000 clones, approximately 84% seen once. The sample was PBMCs or T cells enriched from blood (not recorded which). These receptors were collected from a woman aged 50 to 60 with acute COVID-19.

J is TRBJ2-7 and V is TRBV7-2, with 7 bases aligning to TRBD2. V gave up 2 bases and J gave up 0 bases; unmatched junction bases: 7. Per germline, CDR1 SGHTA and CDR2 FQGNSA. The CDR3 is made up of 16 amino acids. The CDR3 is CASSLPPTGGSYEQYF. In DNA form, the CDR3 reads TGTGCCAGCAGCTTACCTCCTACGGGAGGCTCCTACGAGCAGTACTTC.

The chain combines TRBV7-9 with TRBJ2-1; maybe TRBD2 (5 bases). The CDR3 spans 15 residues. V lost 5 bases, J lost 3 bases, and 14 bases lay in between. Germline values: CDR1 SEHNR, CDR2 FQNEAQ (reference sequence). The CDR3 DNA reads TGTGCCAGCAGCCCCTCGGCTAGCAGCTACAATGAGCAGTTCTTC. Encoded protein: CASSPSASSYNEQFF.

The V call is TRBV7-9, the J call TRBJ1-4; 7 positions agree with TRBD1. The CDR3 length is 14 residues. The germline gives CDR1 SEHNR, CDR2 FQNEAQ (reference sequence). V lost 5 bases, J lost 2 bases, and 2 bases stayed unmatched. CDR3 region: CASSPRGTNEKLFF. In DNA, the CDR3 is TGTGCCAGCAGCCCCAGGGGGACTAATGAAAAACTGTTTTTT.

Concerning this clone: The sample has other DNA sequences that encode this CDR3 too. The J gene is TRBJ1-2, the V gene TRBV28; possible D gene TRBD1, 6 bases. Germline V gives CDR1 MDHEN, CDR2 SYDVKM. The CDR3 runs to 13 residues. Trimming removed 6 bases from V and 4 bases from J, with 12 bases in between. The CDR3: CASSLRGSYGYTF. The CDR3 DNA follows: TGTGCCAGCAGCCTCAGGGGAAGCTATGGCTACACCTTC.

This chain links TRBV5-4 with TRBJ2-7; 11 bases match TRBD1. Trimming at V came to 3 bases and at J to 4 bases, leaving 6 bases not matched to a gene. This CDR3 region has 15 residues. Looked up from germline, CDR1 is SGHNT and CDR2 is YYREEE (reference sequence). CDR3 region: CASSSGQGARYEQYF. In DNA form, the CDR3 reads TGTGCCAGCAGCTCAGGACAGGGGGCACGGTACGAGCAGTACTTC. Looking up the rest from reference TRBV5-4 and TRBJ2-7 gives the full variable domain: ETGVTQSPTHLIKTRGQQVTLRCSSQSGHNTVSWYQQALGQGPQFIFQYYREEENGRGNFPPRFSGLQFPNYSSELNVNALELDDSALYLCASSSGQGARYEQYFGPGTRLTVT.

This clone came up once. This sequence joins TRBV5-6 and TRBJ2-7; D perhaps matches TRBD1 (6 bases). V was shortened by 2 bases and J by 2 bases, with 14 bases between the two germline ends. CDR1 and CDR2 from the germline V gene are SGHDT and YYEEEE. The CDR3 length is 15 residues. This CDR3 is CASSFGRRTAYEQYF. CDR3 in DNA: TGTGCCAGCAGCTTTGGACGGAGGACAGCCTACGAGCAGTACTTC.

Concerning this clone itself: The identical CDR3 is also encoded by other nucleotide sequences in the sample. The chain combines TRBV9 with TRBJ1-5, with D possibly being TRBD1 (5 bases). This CDR3 has 14 amino acids. Per the germline V gene, CDR1 is SGDLS and CDR2 is YYNGEE. The V gene lost 2 bases and the J gene lost 2 bases, with 8 bases spanning the gap. The CDR3 spells CASSVGGGNQPQHF. The CDR3 coding sequence is TGTGCCAGCAGCGTTGGAGGGGGCAATCAGCCCCAGCATTTT.

The V gene is TRBV7-2, the J gene TRBJ2-1, with a weak D call TRBD1 (6 bases). The germline gives CDR1 SGHTA, CDR2 FQGNSA. Deletions cut 3 bases from V and 7 bases from J, with 16 bases between. The CDR3 spans 15 residues. The CDR3 coding sequence is TGTGCCAGCAGCTTCGATCGTTTACAGGGAAATGAGCAGTTCTTC. Residues: CASSFDRLQGNEQFF.

The chain uses TRBV5-1 and TRBJ1-6; weak D call: TRBD1 (5 bases). CDR3 length: 13 amino acids. With 0 bases removed from V and 9 bases from J, the gap between germline ends came to 7 bases. Germline CDR1 is SGHRS and CDR2 is YFSETQ. The CDR3 sequence: CASSLAGVSPLHF. In nucleotides, the CDR3 is TGCGCCAGCAGCTTGGCGGGGGTTTCACCCCTCCACTTT.

The chain couples TRBV6-1 to TRBJ2-7, with 8 bases identical to TRBD1. This CDR3 has 17 amino acids. V was pared by 0 bases and J by 1 base, with 8 bases of the junction left unmatched. The germline gives CDR1 MNHNS, CDR2 SASEGT. The CDR3 region is CASSEARTGGLSYEQYF. DNA for the CDR3: TGTGCCAGCAGTGAAGCGCGAACAGGGGGTCTTTCCTACGAGCAGTACTTC.

This chain joins TRBV5-5 and TRBJ2-5, with D possibly TRBD2 on 7 matching bases. Germline V gene data show CDR1 as SGHKS and CDR2 as YYEKEE (reference sequence). The CDR3 length is 13 residues. V lost 2 bases, J lost 5 bases, and 10 bases lay in between. CDR3 DNA sequence: TGTGCCAGCAGCTTACAGGGAGGGGAGACCCAGTACTTC. Its translation is CASSLQGGETQYF.

This clone has more than one count but fewer than ten. This chain links TRBV14 with TRBJ1-2, with 7 bases aligning to TRBD1. The ends lost 0 bases at V and 0 bases at J; junction bases unmatched: 7. Germline V gene sequence: CDR1 SGHDN, CDR2 FVKESK. The CDR3 is made up of 17 amino acids. CDR3 DNA: TGTGCCAGCAGCCAAGAAGGGGGCCTCGAGGCTAACTATGGCTACACCTTC. Translated, it gives CASSQEGGLEANYGYTF.

The CDR3 DNA is TGCAGCGTACGCTCCGGGGGTCACACTGGAAACACCATATATTTT. This gives the protein CSVRSGGHTGNTIYF. The rearrangement uses TRBV29-1 and TRBJ1-3, with D perhaps TRBD1 (5 bases). Per the germline V gene, CDR1 is SQVTM and CDR2 is ANQGSEA. The CDR3 runs to 15 residues. The V end was cut by 6 bases, the J end by 2 bases, with 17 bases between.

The chain employs TRBV13 and TRBJ2-1; D gene ambiguous. The ends were cut back, 0 bases at V and 5 bases at J, with 11 bases in the middle. The CDR3 spans 15 residues. Germline CDR1 is PRHDT and CDR2 is FYEKMQ (reference sequence). CDR3 sequence reads: CASSLGAVPNNEQFF. The CDR3 DNA is TGTGCCAGCAGCTTAGGTGCGGTTCCGAACAATGAGCAGTTCTTC. Together with reference TRBV13 and TRBJ2-1, the CDR3 gives the full variable domain: AAGVIQSPRHLIKEKRETATLKCYPIPRHDTVYWYQQGPGQDPQFLISFYEKMQSDKGSIPDRFSAQQFSDYHSELNMSSLELGDSALYFCASSLGAVPNNEQFFGPGTRLTVL.

This chain links TRBV4-1 with TRBJ1-2, with a tentative D call TRBD1 (5 bases). Germline V CDR1 and CDR2: MGHRA, YSYEKL. Trimming stripped 4 bases from V and 4 bases from J, with 10 bases between. This CDR3 comprises 13 residues. The CDR3 bases are TGCGCCAGCAGCCGACCGGACATCTATGGCTACACCTTC. Protein: CASSRPDIYGYTF.

CDR3 loop: CASSLVGLPSGVSYNEQFF. The CDR3 DNA is TGTGCCAGCAGCTTAGTTGGTCTTCCTAGCGGGGTCTCCTACAATGAGCAGTTCTTC. The chain combines TRBV7-2 with TRBJ2-1; 9 bases are shared with TRBD2. The germline CDR1 and CDR2 sequences are SGHTA and FQGNSA. The CDR3 consists of 19 residues. V was clipped by 1 base and J by 0 bases; unmatched bases: 10. The variable domain in full, completed from reference TRBV7-2 and TRBJ2-1, reads GAGVSQSPSNKVTEKGKDVELRCDPISGHTALYWYRQSLGQGLEFLIYFQGNSAPDKSGLPSDRFSAERTGGSVSTLTIQRTQQEDSAVYLCASSLVGLPSGVSYNEQFFGPGTRLTVL.

The rearrangement joins TRBV11-2 to TRBJ1-1; D gene unclear. CDR1 and CDR2 (germline): SGHAT, FQNNGV. The CDR3 is made up of 12 amino acids. V lost 5 bases and J 10 bases, leaving 14 bases between the germline ends. CDR3 residues: CASSPTRDRAFF. The DNA for the CDR3 is TGTGCCAGCAGCCCCACGAGGGATCGAGCTTTCTTT. Looking up the rest from reference TRBV11-2 and TRBJ1-1 gives the full variable domain: EAGVAQSPRYKIIEKRQSVAFWCNPISGHATLYWYQQILGQGPKLLIQFQNNGVVDDSQLPKDRFSAERLKGVDSTLKIQPAKLEDSAVYLCASSPTRDRAFFGQGTRLTVV.

V is TRBV4-3 and J is TRBJ2-1, with D maybe TRBD2 (6 bases). The germline CDR1 and CDR2 sequences are LGHNA and YSLEER. The CDR3 sequence is 15 residues long. Deletions cut 3 bases from V and 7 bases from J, with 16 bases between. Here the CDR3 reads CASSQEGTEGNEQFF. CDR3 nucleotide sequence: TGCGCCAGCAGCCAGGAGGGGACGGAGGGGAATGAGCAGTTCTTC.

The V call is TRBV7-6, the J call TRBJ2-1, with TRBD2 identical over 9 bases. CDR1 SGHVS and CDR2 FNYEAQ come from the germline V gene. The V and J ends lost 1 base and 8 bases, in that order; junction bases with no gene match: 6. The CDR3 runs 15 residues. The CDR3 here is CASSLVAGVSDEQFF. The CDR3 DNA sequence: TGTGCCAGCAGCTTAGTAGCGGGAGTCTCGGATGAGCAGTTCTTC.

The CDR3 region is CASSQRDYEQYF. The CDR3 DNA reads as TGTGCCAGTAGTCAGCGGGACTACGAGCAGTACTTC. J is TRBJ2-7 and V is TRBV19; the match to TRBD2 covers 7 bases. The CDR3 length is 12 residues. V was pared by 5 bases and J by 3 bases, with 1 base of the junction left unmatched. CDR1 is LNHDA, CDR2 SQIVND, per germline (reference sequence).

The V and J genes are TRBV29-1 and TRBJ2-7; D unresolved. V was cut by 2 bases and J by 3 bases, with 5 bases left in between. Germline values: CDR1 SQVTM, CDR2 ANQGSEA. This CDR3 spans 11 amino acids. CDR3: CSVEQVYEQYF. In nucleotides, the CDR3 is TGCAGCGTTGAACAGGTCTACGAGCAGTACTTC.